This T cell receptor (beta chain) was sequenced in a study of T cells after yellow fever vaccination. TCRdb re-called the 5' RACE reads with MiXCR, one entry per CDR3 protein. The data show approximately 160,000 distinct CDR3 sequences, with 7% to 10% seen just once and roughly 36% held by the top ten. The CDR3 runs to 15 residues. V lost 3 bases and J 9 bases, leaving 20 bases between the germline ends. The origin of this receptor is a man aged 18 to 29 who received the YFV17D yellow fever vaccine. The V call is TRBV12-3 or TRBV12-4, the J call TRBJ2-5; D gene unclear. The input for sequencing was CD8+ T cells sorted from PBMCs, taken 45 days after the yellow fever booster vaccination. CDR3 DNA: TGTGCCAGCAGTTTCGCGAACTACCCAGCCGGACCCCAGTACTTC. Its translation: CASSFANYPAGPQYF.